The 10 T cell receptor beta chains given below trace back to one sample, sequenced in a study of T cell changes during pregnancy in multiple sclerosis. The assay was immunoSEQ multiplex PCR, and TCRdb's table has in-frame clones only and misses some. The table shows some 110,000 clones, with 80% to 95% occurring only once. Here the sequenced sample was peripheral blood, taken in the third trimester of pregnancy. Receptors originate from a female donor with multiple sclerosis, enrolled in a pregnancy study.

In this sample, this clone turned up once. The gene calls are TRBV6-6 and TRBJ1-5; 8 positions agree with TRBD1. This CDR3 is built from 14 residues. The germline gives CDR1 MNHNY, CDR2 SVGAGI (reference sequence). V was pared by 4 bases and J by 9 bases, with 8 bases of the junction left unmatched. DNA for the CDR3: TGTGCCAGCAGTTCGGACAGGGTGAGATTGCCCCAGCATTTT. Protein product: CASSSDRVRLPQHF.

This clone was counted a single time. The chain is built from TRBV5-4 and TRBJ1-6; possible D gene TRBD1, 6 bases. Germline CDR1 is SGHNT and CDR2 is YYREEE (reference sequence). This CDR3 has 16 residues. V was trimmed by 4 bases and J by 0 bases, leaving 11 bases between them. CDR3 residues: CASSEDRSSYNSPLHF. Written as DNA, the CDR3 is TGTGCCAGCAGCGAAGACAGGAGCTCCTATAATTCACCCCTCCACTTT.

In its sample, this clone was seen once. The J gene is TRBJ2-3, the V gene TRBV9; 9 bases agree with TRBD1. CDR3 length equals 15 residues. V gave up 4 bases and J gave up 3 bases; unmatched junction bases: 6. The germline V gene has CDR1 SGDLS and CDR2 YYNGEE. CDR3 sequence (DNA): TGTGCCAGCAGCAGAAACAGGGGGCGTACAGATACGCAGTATTTT. Its translation: CASSRNRGRTDTQYF.

The chain uses TRBV29-1 and TRBJ1-1; D perhaps matches TRBD1 (6 bases). Germline loops: CDR1 SQVTM, CDR2 ANQGSEA. The CDR3 covers 17 residues. Trimming took off 6 bases at V and 1 base at J, with 24 bases between the two ends. In DNA form, the CDR3 reads TGCAGCGTAGGCCTCAGGGGCCTACAGGTCACGAACACTGAAGCTTTCTTT. This encodes CSVGLRGLQVTNTEAFF.

The chain joins TRBV10-3 to TRBJ2-7, with 7 bases that match TRBD2. Germline-derived CDR1 and CDR2 are ENHRY and SYGVKD. V was pared by 7 bases and J by 7 bases, with 13 bases of the junction left unmatched. The CDR3 is made up of 14 amino acids. The CDR3 protein is CAINPAGDVKEQYF. CDR3 bases: TGTGCCATCAACCCCGCGGGAGACGTGAAGGAGCAGTACTTC.

A note on this clone: The same CDR3 also results from other DNA sequences found in this sample. The V and J genes are TRBV5-1 and TRBJ2-5; 12 nucleotides match TRBD2. Germline V gene data show CDR1 as SGHRS and CDR2 as YFSETQ. The J segment lost 5 bases and the V segment lost 4 bases, leaving 3 bases of the junction unmatched. CDR3 size: 14 residues. The CDR3 nucleotides are TGCGCCAGCAGCCCAGGACTAGCGGGGGAGACCCAGTACTTC. It specifies CASSPGLAGETQYF.

The sample holds a few counts of this clone. The rearrangement links TRBV30 to TRBJ2-2; no reliable D call. CDR3 length: 13 amino acids. Per germline, CDR1 GTSNPN and CDR2 SVGIG (reference sequence). V gave up 8 bases and J gave up 0 bases, with 10 bases separating them. CDR3 amino acids: CALPSPNTGELFF. The CDR3 DNA is TGTGCCCTACCCTCACCGAACACCGGGGAGCTGTTTTTT.

The V and J genes are TRBV19 and TRBJ1-5; 8 nucleotides match TRBD1. With 8 bases clipped from V and 7 bases from J, the junction kept 10 bases outside the gene matches. Germline-derived CDR1 and CDR2 are LNHDA and SQIVND (reference sequence). The CDR3 totals 14 residues. The CDR3 loop reads CASAVTGGSQPQHF. The CDR3 coding sequence is TGTGCCAGTGCCGTAACAGGGGGAAGCCAGCCCCAGCATTTT.

The table lists this clone with a few counts. CDR3 loop: CASSEGAGNSYNEQFF. The CDR3 nucleotides are TGTGCCAGCAGTGAGGGTGCGGGGAACTCCTACAATGAGCAGTTCTTC. The rearrangement links TRBV6-1 to TRBJ2-1; D is perhaps TRBD2 (6 bases). The length of the CDR3 is 16 residues. CDR1 is MNHNS and CDR2 is SASEGT in the germline V gene. Trimming shortened V by 3 bases and J by 0 bases, and 12 bases separated the two germline ends.

The chain is built from TRBV2 and TRBJ1-6; no clear D gene. Germline V lookup: CDR1 SNHLY, CDR2 FYNNEI. The CDR3 spans 17 residues. The V gene lost 7 bases and the J gene lost 7 bases, with 23 bases spanning the gap. The CDR3 region is CASTPSPPPTGNSPLHF. The CDR3, as DNA: TGTGCCAGCACCCCATCCCCACCGCCGACTGGGAATTCACCCCTCCACTTT. The full variable domain, rest sourced from reference TRBV2 and TRBJ1-6, is EPEVTQTPSHQVTQMGQEVILRCVPISNHLYFYWYRQILGQKVEFLVSFYNNEISEKSEIFDDQFSVERPDGSNFTLKIRSTKLEDSAMYFCASTPSPPPTGNSPLHFGNGTRLTVT.